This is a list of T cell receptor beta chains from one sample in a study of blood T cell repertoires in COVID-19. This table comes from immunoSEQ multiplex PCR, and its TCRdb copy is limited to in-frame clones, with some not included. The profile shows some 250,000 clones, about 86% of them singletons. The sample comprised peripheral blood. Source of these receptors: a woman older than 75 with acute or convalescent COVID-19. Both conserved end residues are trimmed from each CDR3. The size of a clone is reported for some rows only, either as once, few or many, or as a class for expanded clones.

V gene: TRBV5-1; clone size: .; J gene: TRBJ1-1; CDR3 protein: ASSWDRTNTEAF
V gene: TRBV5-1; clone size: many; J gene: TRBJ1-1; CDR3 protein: ASSSTGIMNTEAF
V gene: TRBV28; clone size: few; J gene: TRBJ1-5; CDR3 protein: ASRPDRVGQPQH
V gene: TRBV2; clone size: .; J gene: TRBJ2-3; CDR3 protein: ASTPDRGLADTQY
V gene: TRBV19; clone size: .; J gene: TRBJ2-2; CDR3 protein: ASSSAAGIAGELF
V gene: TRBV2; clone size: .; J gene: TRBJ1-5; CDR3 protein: ASSEAQGGNQPQH
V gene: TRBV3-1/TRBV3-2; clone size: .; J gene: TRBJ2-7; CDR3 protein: ASSQSGGYEQY
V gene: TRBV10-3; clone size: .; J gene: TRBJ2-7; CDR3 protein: AIRGTGPYEQY
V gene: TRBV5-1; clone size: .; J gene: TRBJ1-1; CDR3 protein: ASSPRGGRAEAF
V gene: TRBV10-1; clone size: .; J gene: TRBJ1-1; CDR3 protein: ASNPGGGSTEAF
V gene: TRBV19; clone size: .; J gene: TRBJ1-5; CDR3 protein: ASSSRDGRQPQH
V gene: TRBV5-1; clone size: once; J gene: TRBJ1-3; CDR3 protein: ASSVGGARGTNTIY
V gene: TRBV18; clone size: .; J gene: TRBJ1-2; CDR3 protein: ASSPEGDGYGYT
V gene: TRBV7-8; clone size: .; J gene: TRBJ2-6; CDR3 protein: ASSLRGGSLPSGANVLT
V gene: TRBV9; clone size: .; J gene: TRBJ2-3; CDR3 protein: ASSARGGNTDTQY
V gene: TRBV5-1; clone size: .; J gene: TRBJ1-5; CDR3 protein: ASSPGGAQPQH
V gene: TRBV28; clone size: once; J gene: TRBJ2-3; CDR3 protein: ASSPNGGTQY
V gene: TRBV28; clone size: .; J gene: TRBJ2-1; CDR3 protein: ASSSRDRGQQGNEQF
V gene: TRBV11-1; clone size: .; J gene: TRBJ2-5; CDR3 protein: ASSLPVRASQETQY
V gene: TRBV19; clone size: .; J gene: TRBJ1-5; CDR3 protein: ASSFPPTGGTGNQPQH
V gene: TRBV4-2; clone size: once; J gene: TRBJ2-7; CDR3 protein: ASSQAGQGPYEQY
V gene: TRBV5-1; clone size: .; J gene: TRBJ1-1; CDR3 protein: ASSPRAGANTEAF
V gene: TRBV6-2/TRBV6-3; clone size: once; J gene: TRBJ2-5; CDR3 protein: ASSYSIERGGFQETQY
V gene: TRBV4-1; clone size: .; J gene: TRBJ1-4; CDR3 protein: ASTPWEGGMEKLF
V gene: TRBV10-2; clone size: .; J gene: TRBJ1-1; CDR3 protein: ASKVGGGGGTEAF
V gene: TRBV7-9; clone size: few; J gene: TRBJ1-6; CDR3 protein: ASSLASGRGNSPLH
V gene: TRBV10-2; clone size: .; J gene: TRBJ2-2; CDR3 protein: ASRPRRGGTGELF
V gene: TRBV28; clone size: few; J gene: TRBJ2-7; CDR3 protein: ASSPGQGYEQY
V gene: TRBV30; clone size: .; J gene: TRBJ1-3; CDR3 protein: AWGPSGVSGNTIY
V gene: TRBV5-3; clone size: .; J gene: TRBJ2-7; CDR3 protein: ATPADLTTSYEQY
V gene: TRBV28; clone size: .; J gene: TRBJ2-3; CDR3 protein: ASSPGQGKY
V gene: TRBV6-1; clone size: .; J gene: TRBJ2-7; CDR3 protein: ASSEARWEQY
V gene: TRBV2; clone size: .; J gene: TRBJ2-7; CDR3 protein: ASRRQGSSYEQY
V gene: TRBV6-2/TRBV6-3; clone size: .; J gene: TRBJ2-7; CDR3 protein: ASSYTYEQY
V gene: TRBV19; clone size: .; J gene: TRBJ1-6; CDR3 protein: ASSIRTEANSPLH
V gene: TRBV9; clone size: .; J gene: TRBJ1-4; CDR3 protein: ASSVGGTNEKLF
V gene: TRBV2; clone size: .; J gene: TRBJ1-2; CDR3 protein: ASSGQAHHYT
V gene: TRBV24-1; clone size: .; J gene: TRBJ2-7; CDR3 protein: ATSDSNTYEQY
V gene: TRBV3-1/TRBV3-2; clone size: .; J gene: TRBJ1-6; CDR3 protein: ASSQRQGHNSPLH
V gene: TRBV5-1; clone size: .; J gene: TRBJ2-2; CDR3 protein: ASSLVRGAANTGELF
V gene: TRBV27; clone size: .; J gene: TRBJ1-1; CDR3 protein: ASSLASRIFTEAF
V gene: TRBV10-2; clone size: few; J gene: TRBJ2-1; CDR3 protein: ASSDPSRGLFNEQF
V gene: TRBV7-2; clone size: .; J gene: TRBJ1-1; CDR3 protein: ASSPRTDPRTEAF
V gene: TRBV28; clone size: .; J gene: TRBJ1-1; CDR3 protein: ASNPGGGSVTEAF
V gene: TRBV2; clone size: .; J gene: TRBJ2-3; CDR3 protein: ASSVNGAPTDTQY
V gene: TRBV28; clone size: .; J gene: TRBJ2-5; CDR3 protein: ASSLEEPPSETQY
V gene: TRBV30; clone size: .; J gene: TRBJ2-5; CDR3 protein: AWTGAGEPQETQY
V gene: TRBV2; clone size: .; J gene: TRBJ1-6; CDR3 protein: ASRRGRGDAYNSPLH
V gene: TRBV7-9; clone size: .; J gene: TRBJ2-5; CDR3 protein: ASSPMTGGETQY
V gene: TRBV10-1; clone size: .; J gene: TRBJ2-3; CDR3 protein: ASSELAGRDTQY
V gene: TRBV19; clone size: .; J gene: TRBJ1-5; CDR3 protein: ASSNPGGQPQH
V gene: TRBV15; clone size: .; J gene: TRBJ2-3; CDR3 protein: ATLLTGGTDTQY
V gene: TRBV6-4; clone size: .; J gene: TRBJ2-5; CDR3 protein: ASSDVSGGFWQTQY
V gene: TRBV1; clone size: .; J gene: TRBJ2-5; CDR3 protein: TSSQESHPREGEETQY
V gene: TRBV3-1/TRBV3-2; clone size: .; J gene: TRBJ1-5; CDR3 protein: ASSQGGTSGVKPQH
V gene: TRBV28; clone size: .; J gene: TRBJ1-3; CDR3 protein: ASSSGNTIY
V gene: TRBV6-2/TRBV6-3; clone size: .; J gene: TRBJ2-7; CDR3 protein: ASSPRQFNYEQY
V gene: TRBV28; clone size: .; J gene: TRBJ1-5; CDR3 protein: ASSSQDRGNQPQH
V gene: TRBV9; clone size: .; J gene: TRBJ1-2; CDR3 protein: ASRGTGAHYGYT
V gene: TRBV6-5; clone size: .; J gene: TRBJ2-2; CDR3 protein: ASRTGTGVSGELF